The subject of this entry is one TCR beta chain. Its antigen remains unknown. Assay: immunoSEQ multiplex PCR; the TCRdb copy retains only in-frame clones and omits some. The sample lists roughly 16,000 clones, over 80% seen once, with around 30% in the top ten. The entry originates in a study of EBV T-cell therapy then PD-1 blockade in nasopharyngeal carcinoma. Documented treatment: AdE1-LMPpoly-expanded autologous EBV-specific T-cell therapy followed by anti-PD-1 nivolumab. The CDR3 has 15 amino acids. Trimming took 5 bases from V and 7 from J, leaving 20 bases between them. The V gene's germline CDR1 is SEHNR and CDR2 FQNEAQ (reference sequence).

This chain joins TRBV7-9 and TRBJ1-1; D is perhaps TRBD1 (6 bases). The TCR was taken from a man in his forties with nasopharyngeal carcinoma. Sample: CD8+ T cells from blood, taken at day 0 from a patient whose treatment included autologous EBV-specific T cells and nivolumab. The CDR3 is CASSTEVGGLGEAFF. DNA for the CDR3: TGTGCCAGCAGCACTGAGGTGGGGGGGCTGGGTGAAGCTTTCTTT.